The sequence of this T cell receptor beta chain was determined in a study of molecular identifiers for immune sequencing clone quantification. Germline CDR1 and CDR2: MNHEY and SVGAGI. V lost 0 bases and J 4 bases, leaving 10 bases between the germline ends. CDR3 length: 14 residues. MiXCR, applied by TCRdb to the PCR reads, yields one record per CDR3 protein. The data show hundreds of thousands of distinct CDR3 sequences, about a fifth seen once. This clonotype was observed at least ten times. This chain joins TRBV6-5 and TRBJ2-7; tentative D call: TRBD2 (6 bases). The receptor was isolated from a human donor in good health. Some libraries in this study had Jurkat cell RNA spiked in. The sample consisted of naive CD8+ T cells from blood, with Jurkat cell RNA spiked in. The subset is: FACS-sorted CD8+CD4-CCR7+CD45RA+ naive T cells. The CDR3 DNA sequence: TGTGCCAGCAGTTACTCATCGGGGGTGTACGAGCAGTACTTC. Amino acid sequence: CASSYSSGVYEQYF.